Presented here are 28 T cell receptor beta chains from one specimen sequenced in a study of OX40 agonist ivuxolimab in advanced cancers. Repertoires were generated with immunoSEQ multiplex PCR, while TCRdb's copy carries only in-frame clones and drops some. The repertoire holds about 41,000 clones, with roughly four fifths as singletons. This material consisted of CD4+ or CD8+ T cells sorted from blood, taken in a trial of the OX40 agonist ivuxolimab. Source of these receptors: an adult with an advanced solid tumor such as melanoma, head and neck, liver or kidney cancer.

The chain uses TRBV4-3 and TRBJ1-2; a weak D match, TRBD1 (5 bases). With 0 bases removed from V and 4 bases from J, the gap between germline ends came to 12 bases. The CDR3 has 15 residues. Germline V CDR1 and CDR2: LGHNA, YSLEER. This CDR3 reads CASSQELGVGYGYTF. Written as DNA, the CDR3 is TGCGCCAGCAGCCAAGAATTAGGGGTCGGCTATGGCTACACCTTC.

The chain combines TRBV6-5 with TRBJ1-3; D unclear. In germline, CDR1 is MNHEY, CDR2 SVGAGI. The length of the CDR3 is 16 residues. Deletions cut 3 bases from V and 0 bases from J, with 12 bases between. The CDR3 coding sequence is TGTGCCAGCAGTTATGATGGGCCTCTCTCTGGAAACACCATATATTTT. It is translated as CASSYDGPLSGNTIYF.

V usage is TRBV15 and J usage is TRBJ2-7; the D gene could be TRBD1 or TRBD2 (5 bases each). Germline CDR1 LNHNV, CDR2 YYDKDF (reference sequence). This CDR3 is built from 16 residues. V lost 3 bases to trimming and J lost 6 bases, with 21 bases between them. CDR3 residues: CATSSLGPGPRLEQYF. In nucleotides, the CDR3 is TGTGCCACCAGCAGCCTAGGACCGGGACCCAGGCTCGAGCAGTACTTC.

On this clone itself: Different DNA sequences within this sample yield the same CDR3. The chain employs TRBV6-6 and TRBJ1-6; 10 bases fit TRBD1. This CDR3 is built from 16 residues. Germline V gives CDR1 MNHNY, CDR2 SVGAGI (reference sequence). The J segment lost 6 bases and the V segment lost 4 bases, leaving 6 bases of the junction unmatched. CDR3 DNA sequence: TGTGCCAGCAGTTCCACCGGACAGGGGGGTAATTCACCCCTCCACTTT. Translating gives CASSSTGQGGNSPLHF.

This clone was picked up one time. This chain connects TRBV5-1 to TRBJ2-5; either TRBD1 or TRBD2 may fit D (5 bases each). V was shortened by 0 bases and J by 5 bases, with 17 bases between the two germline ends. This CDR3 spans 16 amino acids. Germline loops: CDR1 SGHRS, CDR2 YFSETQ. The CDR3 reads CASSLESQGGGETQYF. Here the CDR3 DNA reads TGCGCCAGCAGCTTGGAATCCCAGGGTGGGGGTGAGACCCAGTACTTC. The full variable domain, its missing parts supplied by reference TRBV5-1 and TRBJ2-5, is KAGVTQTPRYLIKTRGQQVTLSCSPISGHRSVSWYQQTPGQGLQFLFEYFSETQRNKGNFPGRFSGRQFSNSRSEMNVSTLELGDSALYLCASSLESQGGGETQYFGPGTRLLVL.

The rearrangement joins TRBV4-1 to TRBJ1-2; 8 bases are a match to TRBD1. CDR1 is MGHRA and CDR2 is YSYEKL in the germline V gene. The CDR3 has 15 amino acids. Trimming at V came to 4 bases and at J to 5 bases, leaving 9 bases not matched to a gene. The CDR3 loop reads CASSLAQGAWYGYTF. In DNA form, the CDR3 reads TGCGCCAGCAGCCTCGCTCAGGGGGCTTGGTATGGCTACACCTTC.

The J gene is TRBJ1-4, the V gene TRBV5-8; 10 nucleotides match TRBD1. The trim removed 1 base at V and 7 bases at J, leaving 19 bases unmatched. CDR1 and CDR2 from the germline V gene are SGHTS and YDEGEE. The CDR3 is made up of 20 amino acids. The CDR3 bases are TGTGCCAGCAGCTTGCGGGCCTGGGGACAGGGGACTGGGTATAGTGAAAAACTGTTTTTT. The encoded protein is CASSLRAWGQGTGYSEKLFF. Together with reference TRBV5-8 and TRBJ1-4, the CDR3 gives the full variable domain: EAGVTQSPTHLIKTRGQQATLRCSPISGHTSVYWYQQALGLGLQFLLWYDEGEERNRGNFPPRFSGRQFPNYSSELNVNALELEDSALYLCASSLRAWGQGTGYSEKLFFGSGTQLSVL.

The chain has TRBV5-1 and TRBJ2-5; tentative D call: TRBD2 (7 bases). This CDR3 region has 16 residues. The germline V gene has CDR1 SGHRS and CDR2 YFSETQ. V dropped 4 bases and J dropped 4 bases, with 20 bases sitting between them. CDR3 sequence (DNA): TGCGCCAGCAGCGCGGGGGCGTCGGCGGGATCAGAGACCCAGTACTTC. The encoded protein is CASSAGASAGSETQYF. The full variable domain, its missing parts supplied by reference TRBV5-1 and TRBJ2-5, is KAGVTQTPRYLIKTRGQQVTLSCSPISGHRSVSWYQQTPGQGLQFLFEYFSETQRNKGNFPGRFSGRQFSNSRSEMNVSTLELGDSALYLCASSAGASAGSETQYFGPGTRLLVL.

In this sample, this clone turned up a few times. The rearrangement joins TRBV5-8 to TRBJ1-5; TRBD1 matches at 8 bases. V shed 0 bases, J shed 6 bases, and the junction held 8 bases outside the gene matches. This CDR3 is 16 amino acids long. Germline V CDR1 and CDR2: SGHTS, YDEGEE. As DNA, the CDR3 is TGTGCCAGCAGCTTGGGGAACTACAGGGGGGCTCAGCCCCAGCATTTT. As protein: CASSLGNYRGAQPQHF.

The chain couples TRBV18 to TRBJ1-1; 7 bases align to TRBD1. Germline V gene data show CDR1 as KGHSH and CDR2 as LQKENI. The junction had 13 bases not matched to a gene; V was cut back by 6 bases and J by 6 bases. The CDR3 spans 15 residues. The CDR3 is CASSPRGGGDPEAFF. CDR3 bases: TGTGCCAGCTCCCCCCGGGGAGGGGGCGATCCTGAAGCTTTCTTT.

V is TRBV25-1 and J is TRBJ1-2; 10 bases align to TRBD1. J lost 5 bases, V lost 3 bases, and 9 bases had no gene match. Germline assignment: CDR1 MGHDK and CDR2 SYGVNS. The CDR3 spans 16 residues. DNA of the CDR3: TGTGCCAGCAGTGACACCGGGACAGGGGAGATGTATGGCTACACCTTC. Its protein is CASSDTGTGEMYGYTF.

This clone was picked up one time. DNA of the CDR3: TGTGCCAGCAGTTACCTCCGGGACAACAATGAGCAGTTCTTC. Protein: CASSYLRDNNEQFF. V gene TRBV6-6 combines with J gene TRBJ2-1, with D possibly TRBD1 on 6 matching bases. There are 14 residues in the CDR3. Germline CDR1 MNHNY, CDR2 SVGAGI (reference sequence). Trimming stripped 2 bases from V and 5 bases from J, with 10 bases between.

This clone was recorded a few times. V usage is TRBV4-3 and J usage is TRBJ2-5; weak D call: TRBD1 (5 bases). V gave up 3 bases and J gave up 1 base, with 9 bases separating them. Germline CDR1 LGHNA, CDR2 YSLEER. The CDR3 consists of 14 residues. The chain's CDR3 is CASSHGRAQETQYF. CDR3 nucleotides: TGCGCCAGCAGCCATGGCAGGGCCCAAGAGACCCAGTACTTC.

The chain links TRBV2 to TRBJ2-6, with D unclear. The germline V gene encodes CDR1 SNHLY and CDR2 FYNNEI. The CDR3 spans 13 residues. Trimming shortened V by 7 bases and J by 0 bases, and 4 bases separated the two germline ends. CDR3 sequence reads: CASIRSGANVLTF. CDR3 nucleotides: TGTGCCAGCATCCGCTCTGGGGCCAACGTCCTGACTTTC. The full variable domain, with the rest looked up from reference TRBV2 and TRBJ2-6, is EPEVTQTPSHQVTQMGQEVILRCVPISNHLYFYWYRQILGQKVEFLVSFYNNEISEKSEIFDDQFSVERPDGSNFTLKIRSTKLEDSAMYFCASIRSGANVLTFGAGSRLTVL.

In this sample, this clone turned up a few times. The chain couples TRBV16 to TRBJ1-2; the D gene is possibly TRBD1 (5 bases). Germline V lookup: CDR1 KGHSY, CDR2 FQNENV. This CDR3 has 15 amino acids. V lost 7 bases, J lost 0 bases, and 15 bases lay in between. DNA of the CDR3: TGTGCCAGCAAACAATCTTGGGACCCTAACTATGGCTACACCTTC. Translation gives CASKQSWDPNYGYTF.

CDR3 nucleotide sequence: TGTGCCAGCACCGTAGGCAGGGGATCCGGAAACACCATATATTTT. It specifies CASTVGRGSGNTIYF. The chain is built from TRBV7-2 and TRBJ1-3; a weak D match, TRBD1 (6 bases). The V end was cut by 7 bases, the J end by 4 bases, with 17 bases between. Germline V gene data show CDR1 as SGHTA and CDR2 as FQGNSA. The CDR3 runs to 15 residues.

This clone was seen a single time. The gene calls are TRBV7-3 and TRBJ2-7; D ambiguous. V was cut by 4 bases and J by 3 bases, with 16 bases left in between. CDR1 is SGHTA, CDR2 FQGTGA, per germline. The CDR3 consists of 15 residues. CDR3 region: CASSYRLGPSYEQYF. Here the CDR3 DNA reads TGTGCCAGCAGCTACCGTCTAGGACCCAGCTACGAGCAGTACTTC.

The chain uses TRBV7-9 and TRBJ2-5, with D possibly TRBD2 on 6 matching bases. This CDR3 region has 14 residues. The V and J ends lost 8 bases and 1 base respectively, with 14 bases between them. Germline-derived CDR1 and CDR2 are SEHNR and FQNEAQ (reference sequence). CDR3 protein: CASCERVSQETQYF. The CDR3 DNA is TGTGCCAGCTGTGAGCGGGTGAGCCAAGAGACCCAGTACTTC.

V usage is TRBV18 and J usage is TRBJ2-5; D gene uncertain. With 3 bases removed from V and 5 bases from J, the gap between germline ends came to 16 bases. Germline V gene sequence: CDR1 KGHSH, CDR2 LQKENI. The CDR3 covers 15 residues. CDR3 sequence reads: CASSPMQAVGETQYF. CDR3 in DNA: TGTGCCAGCTCACCTATGCAGGCCGTAGGGGAGACCCAGTACTTC.

This clone has just one count. The V call is TRBV5-1, the J call TRBJ2-1; 12 bases are a match to TRBD2. CDR3 size: 14 residues. Germline lookup yields CDR1 SGHRS and CDR2 YFSETQ. Unmatched junction bases numbered 4, after V lost 4 bases and J lost 8 bases. The CDR3 nucleotides read TGCGCCAGCAGCCCCTCTAGCGGGAGGGATGAGCAGTTCTTC. Protein sequence: CASSPSSGRDEQFF.

This clone appeared once. This chain connects TRBV7-6 to TRBJ1-3; 11 bases line up with TRBD1. Trimming removed 5 bases from V and 6 bases from J; junction bases left unmatched: 12. The CDR3 covers 17 residues. CDR1 and CDR2 (germline): SGHVS, FNYEAQ. The CDR3 loop is CASSGRTGGFRANTIYF. DNA of the CDR3: TGTGCCAGCAGCGGAAGGACAGGGGGCTTTAGGGCAAACACCATATATTTT.

The chain has TRBV27 and TRBJ2-1; 13 nucleotides line up with TRBD2. The junction had 6 bases not matched to a gene; V was cut back by 2 bases and J by 8 bases. The germline V gene encodes CDR1 MNHEY and CDR2 SMNVEV (reference sequence). The CDR3 is 16 amino acids. The CDR3 DNA is TGTGCCAGCAGTTTAGCGACTAGCGGGAGGATCCATGAGCAGTTCTTC. Residues: CASSLATSGRIHEQFF.

The J gene is TRBJ1-2, the V gene TRBV5-4; the D is unclear. The CDR3 sequence is 13 residues long. Germline-derived CDR1 and CDR2 are SGHNT and YYREEE (reference sequence). Trimming cost V 0 bases and J 7 bases, with 10 bases left between them. CDR3 DNA sequence: TGTGCCAGCAGCTTGGAAGGGCGTGTTGGCTACACCTTC. It encodes CASSLEGRVGYTF.

This chain links TRBV6-1 with TRBJ1-1; D is ambiguous. Germline values: CDR1 MNHNS, CDR2 SASEGT. V lost 3 bases and J lost 5, with 19 bases in between. CDR3 length equals 16 residues. CDR3 in DNA: TGTGCCAGCAGTGAGGAGAGAGGTTCGGGAAAGACTGAAGCTTTCTTT. Translating gives CASSEERGSGKTEAFF.

This clone was recorded only once. The CDR3 coding sequence is TGTGCCAGCAGCCCGGACAGGGGGAAGGGCGGATCCGAAAAACTGTTTTTT. Protein product: CASSPDRGKGGSEKLFF. The J gene is TRBJ1-4, the V gene TRBV13, with TRBD1 matching over 10 bases. The CDR3 length is 17 residues. The germline V gene has CDR1 PRHDT and CDR2 FYEKMQ (reference sequence). Unmatched junction bases numbered 14, after V lost 5 bases and J lost 8 bases.

The rearrangement uses TRBV7-3 and TRBJ1-1; 7 bases are a match to TRBD1. The CDR3 contains 13 residues. Germline CDR1 SGHTA, CDR2 FQGTGA. After removal of 6 bases from V and 8 bases from J, the junction contained 9 bases not matched to a gene. CDR3 amino acids: CASSSYRDSEAFF. CDR3 bases: TGTGCCAGCAGTTCTTATCGGGACAGCGAAGCTTTCTTT.

V usage is TRBV19 and J usage is TRBJ2-2; weak D call: TRBD2 (6 bases). The CDR3 runs to 14 residues. V was trimmed by 4 bases and J by 3 bases, leaving 9 bases between them. Germline V CDR1 and CDR2: LNHDA, SQIVND (reference sequence). The CDR3 here is CASSTQRDTGELFF. The DNA for the CDR3 is TGTGCCAGTAGTACTCAGCGGGACACCGGGGAGCTGTTTTTT.

This chain joins TRBV9 and TRBJ2-2, with no clear D. The CDR3 covers 15 residues. CDR1 and CDR2 from the germline V gene are SGDLS and YYNGEE. Trimming cost V 0 bases and J 4 bases, with 10 bases left between them. This CDR3 reads CASSVVGSGTGELFF. The CDR3, as DNA: TGTGCCAGCAGCGTAGTGGGGTCAGGCACCGGGGAGCTGTTTTTT.